Each of the 29 T cell receptor beta chains below was sequenced from the same sample in a study (dated by TCRdb to between 2021 and 2022). Library creation used the immunoSEQ multiplex PCR assay. Drawn from immuneACCESS, this table holds only the in-frame rearrangements with V and J called that TCRdb kept. Clones are partly lost; checked studies trace under half to an unresolved V gene and leave the rest unexplained. Recorded for this sample are some 48,000 clones; just over 90% of them occurred a single time. The ten top clones hold about 10% of the sample. Sequenced material: PBMCs. The receptor set was obtained from a man aged 35 to 55 with rheumatoid arthritis.

This chain joins TRBV2 and TRBJ1-2, with 9 bases matching TRBD1. Germline CDR1 is SNHLY and CDR2 is FYNNEI. V lost 5 bases and J lost 7; bases outside the gene matches: 5. This CDR3 is 13 amino acids long. CDR3 sequence (DNA): TGTGCCAGCAGTCCGACAGGGGGAGGTGGCTACACCTTC. This translates into CASSPTGGGGYTF.

The chain employs TRBV7-2 and TRBJ1-2; D uncertain. This CDR3 has 13 residues. Germline V gene lookup returns CDR1 SGHTA and CDR2 FQGNSA. CDR3 coding DNA: TGTGCAGGCAGCGGTGGTTATGACTATGGCTACACCTTC. Protein sequence: CAGSGGYDYGYTF. The full variable domain, completed using reference TRBV7-2 and TRBJ1-2, is GAGVSQSPSNKVTEKGKDVELRCDPISGHTALYWYRQSLGQGLEFLIYFQGNSAPDKSGLPSDRFSAERTGGSVSTLTIQRTQQEDSAVYLCAGSGGYDYGYTFGSGTRLTVV.

This chain links TRBV28 with TRBJ1-2, with TRBD1 identical over 8 bases. The length of the CDR3 is 17 residues. The V gene end was trimmed by 3 bases and the J gene end by 6 bases; junction bases not matched to a gene: 15. Per germline, CDR1 MDHEN and CDR2 SYDVKM. The CDR3 sequence: CASSLVGRRQGADGYTF. CDR3 coding DNA: TGTGCCAGCAGTTTGGTAGGCCGCCGGCAGGGGGCGGATGGCTACACCTTC.

The V gene is TRBV4-3, the J gene TRBJ2-1, with TRBD2 identical over 8 bases. The CDR3 runs to 16 residues. Germline assignment: CDR1 LGHNA and CDR2 YSLEER. Losses at the gene ends were 0 bases for V and 7 bases for J; bases not matched to a gene: 8. CDR3 sequence reads: CASSQDAGGLRNEQFF. DNA for the CDR3: TGCGCCAGCAGCCAAGATGCGGGAGGATTAAGGAATGAGCAGTTCTTC.

The V gene is TRBV4-1, the J gene TRBJ2-3, with TRBD2 identical over 10 bases. Trimming cost V 0 bases and J 4 bases; bases outside gene matches: 7. Germline lookup yields CDR1 MGHRA and CDR2 YSYEKL. The CDR3 extends over 17 amino acids. DNA of the CDR3: TGCGCCAGCAGCCAAGAAGCCAGGCTAGCGGGAGCAGATACGCAGTATTTT. This encodes CASSQEARLAGADTQYF.

This chain uses TRBV27 with TRBJ2-7, with D uncertain. The germline V gene has CDR1 MNHEY and CDR2 SMNVEV (reference sequence). The CDR3 spans 16 residues. V shed 0 bases and J shed 0 bases, with 12 bases lying between them. The CDR3 coding sequence is TGTGCCAGCAGTTTATCGATAGGCGGAAGCTCCTACGAGCAGTACTTC. The encoded protein is CASSLSIGGSSYEQYF.

For the CDR3, the DNA is TGTGCCAGCAGCTTGAGTCTAAAAGAGACCCAGTACTTC. This codes for CASSLSLKETQYF. The chain carries TRBV5-4 and TRBJ2-5; D ambiguous. This CDR3 is 13 amino acids long. Per the germline V gene, CDR1 is SGHNT and CDR2 is YYREEE (reference sequence). V lost 1 base to trimming and J lost 3 bases, with 7 bases between them.

This rearrangement joins TRBV28 to TRBJ2-4; TRBD2 might be the D (5 bases). The CDR3 extends over 13 amino acids. The germline V gene encodes CDR1 MDHEN and CDR2 SYDVKM. Between the trimmed V and J ends, which lost 7 bases and 6 bases, there was a span of 13 bases. The CDR3 DNA reads as TGTGCCAGCACCATTCCCGGGGTAAACATTCAGTACTTC. It is translated as CASTIPGVNIQYF.

The chain has TRBV12-5 and TRBJ2-3; D gene uncertain. The V gene's germline CDR1 is LGHNT and CDR2 FRNRAP. The CDR3 extends over 18 amino acids. V was pared by 6 bases and J by 3 bases, with 25 bases between. CDR3 residues: CASGDASKGLIETDTQYF. The CDR3 nucleotides read TGTGCTAGTGGCGACGCCTCCAAGGGTCTCATCGAGACAGATACGCAGTATTTT.

This chain links TRBV19 with TRBJ2-1, with unresolved D. Trimming pared 5 bases from V and 0 bases from J, leaving 14 bases between. The length of the CDR3 is 16 residues. From germline, CDR1 is LNHDA and CDR2 SQIVND (reference sequence). The CDR3 is CASSYLSSSSYNEQFF. Written as DNA, the CDR3 is TGTGCCAGTAGTTACCTCTCATCATCCTCCTACAATGAGCAGTTCTTC. The entire variable domain, with the rest obtained from reference TRBV19 and TRBJ2-1, is as follows: DGGITQSPKYLFRKEGQNVTLSCEQNLNHDAMYWYRQDPGQGLRLIYYSQIVNDFQKGDIAEGYSVSREKKESFPLTVTSAQKNPTAFYLCASSYLSSSSYNEQFFGPGTRLTVL.

The chain is built from TRBV30 and TRBJ1-1, with D perhaps matching TRBD1 (5 bases). Germline V gene sequence: CDR1 GTSNPN, CDR2 SVGIG (reference sequence). The CDR3 is 16 residues long. Trimming removed 5 bases from V and 1 base from J, with 20 bases in between. CDR3 DNA: TGTGCCTGGTCCCAGGGCGTACAGGCAAAGAACACTGAAGCTTTCTTT. It translates to CAWSQGVQAKNTEAFF.

The sample holds one count of this clone. The V and J genes are TRBV6-5 and TRBJ2-7; the D gene is possibly TRBD2 (5 bases). CDR1 and CDR2 (germline): MNHEY, SVGAGI. The CDR3 contains 15 residues. V lost 2 bases and J 4 bases, leaving 15 bases between the germline ends. This CDR3 reads CASSYQASHPYEQYF. CDR3 coding DNA: TGTGCCAGCAGTTACCAGGCTAGCCATCCTTACGAGCAGTACTTC.

V is TRBV7-2 and J is TRBJ2-7; 7 nucleotides align to TRBD2. Germline lookup yields CDR1 SGHTA and CDR2 FQGNSA. The length of the CDR3 is 13 residues. With V trimmed by 4 bases and J by 0 bases, 0 bases remained unmatched. Written as DNA, the CDR3 is TGTGCCAGCAGCTCTAGCGGCTCCTACGAGCAGTACTTC. Protein: CASSSSGSYEQYF.

V usage is TRBV11-3 and J usage is TRBJ2-3; TRBD2 aligns across 8 bases. CDR1 and CDR2 (germline): SGHNT, YENEEA. This CDR3 region has 17 residues. Unmatched junction bases numbered 8, after V lost 1 base and J lost 2 bases. As DNA, the CDR3 is TGTGCCAGCAGCTTAGGAGTAGCGGGGACTCTCACAGATACGCAGTATTTT. This codes for CASSLGVAGTLTDTQYF.

CDR3 DNA: TGTGCCAGCAGCTTGGGCAGGACCGGGTATTCACCCCTCCACTTT. Amino acid sequence: CASSLGRTGYSPLHF. This chain links TRBV5-8 with TRBJ1-6; D gene uncertain. The CDR3 is made up of 15 amino acids. Between the trimmed V and J ends, which lost 0 bases and 8 bases, there was a span of 12 bases. CDR1 and CDR2 (germline): SGHTS, YDEGEE.

The chain links TRBV29-1 to TRBJ1-4; 7 positions agree with TRBD1. The V and J ends lost 6 bases and 0 bases, in that order; junction bases with no gene match: 4. The CDR3 totals 14 residues. Germline V CDR1 and CDR2: SQVTM, ANQGSEA. The DNA for the CDR3 is TGCAGCGTCGGGACAGCACCAACTAATGAAAAACTGTTTTTT. This encodes CSVGTAPTNEKLFF.

This chain uses TRBV7-3 with TRBJ2-1; D is unresolved. Germline loops: CDR1 SGHTA, CDR2 FQGTGA. Trimming shortened V by 3 bases and J by 5 bases, and 20 bases separated the two germline ends. The CDR3 length is 17 residues. The CDR3 nucleotides are TGTGCCAGCAGCTTGGGAAGACACCACCCCCAGGACAATGAGCAGTTCTTC. This gives the protein CASSLGRHHPQDNEQFF.

CDR3 nucleotides: TGTGCCAGCAGTAGACAGTCTGGGAATGAAAAACTGTTTTTT. It is translated as CASSRQSGNEKLFF. The genes are TRBV2 and TRBJ1-4, with a weak D call TRBD1 (5 bases). This CDR3 spans 14 amino acids. CDR1 and CDR2 (germline): SNHLY, FYNNEI. V shed 5 bases and J shed 5 bases, with 12 bases lying between them.

This sequence joins TRBV18 and TRBJ2-7; TRBD2 matches at 9 bases. The CDR3 has 18 amino acids. The J segment lost 1 base and the V segment lost 6 bases, leaving 16 bases of the junction unmatched. Germline-derived CDR1 and CDR2 are KGHSH and LQKENI. As DNA, the CDR3 is TGTGCCAGCTCTCTCCCCGCCCTTAGCGGGGGTTTATCCTACGAGCAGTACTTC. Translation: CASSLPALSGGLSYEQYF. The complete variable domain, with remaining parts taken from reference TRBV18 and TRBJ2-7, reads NAGVMQNPRHLVRRRGQEARLRCSPMKGHSHVYWYRQLPEEGLKFMVYLQKENIIDESGMPKERFSAEFPKEGPSILRIQQVVRGDSAAYFCASSLPALSGGLSYEQYFGPGTRLTVT.

There are a few counts of this clone. V is TRBV27 and J is TRBJ2-7, with 8 bases fitting TRBD2. Germline CDR1 is MNHEY and CDR2 is SMNVEV (reference sequence). V was pared by 4 bases and J by 7 bases, with 9 bases of the junction left unmatched. The CDR3 has 14 amino acids. The CDR3: CASSSTLAGKEQYF. The CDR3 nucleotides read TGTGCCAGCAGTTCGACCCTAGCGGGTAAAGAGCAGTACTTC.

This clone was recorded only once. The genes are TRBV6-2 or TRBV6-3 and TRBJ2-7; TRBD2 aligns across 12 bases. The CDR3 runs 14 residues. Germline loops: CDR1 MNHEY, CDR2 SVGEGT. J was trimmed by 4 bases and V by 4 bases; bases with no gene match: 2. DNA of the CDR3: TGTGCCAGCAGTTTTGGGACTAGCGGGTACGAGCAGTACTTC. Translating gives CASSFGTSGYEQYF.

The J gene is TRBJ2-3, the V gene TRBV15; maybe TRBD1 (6 bases). This CDR3 has 16 residues. The germline V gene encodes CDR1 LNHNV and CDR2 YYDKDF (reference sequence). With 1 base removed from V and 2 bases from J, the gap between germline ends came to 13 bases. The CDR3 DNA is TGTGCCACCAGCAGAGCCCCGGGACACAACACAGATACGCAGTATTTT. Protein product: CATSRAPGHNTDTQYF.

The chain links TRBV4-3 to TRBJ1-1; D is possibly TRBD1 (5 bases). This CDR3 spans 14 amino acids. Germline V gene data show CDR1 as LGHNA and CDR2 as YSLEER. Deletions cut 1 base from V and 0 bases from J, with 6 bases between. CDR3 protein: CASSQGQMNTEAFF. The CDR3 nucleotides are TGCGCCAGCAGCCAAGGACAGATGAACACTGAAGCTTTCTTT.

The CDR3 spells CASRWGSQSSYEQYF. In DNA form, the CDR3 reads TGTGCCAGCCGATGGGGTTCCCAAAGCTCCTACGAGCAGTACTTC. The rearrangement joins TRBV27 to TRBJ2-7; D is undetermined. Trimming took off 8 bases at V and 0 bases at J, with 17 bases between the two ends. The germline V gene encodes CDR1 MNHEY and CDR2 SMNVEV (reference sequence). The CDR3 contains 15 residues.

The V call is TRBV6-2 or TRBV6-3, the J call TRBJ1-5; D uncertain. Germline values: CDR1 MNHEY, CDR2 SVGEGT. This CDR3 has 17 amino acids. V lost 0 bases and J 0 bases, leaving 12 bases between the germline ends. DNA for the CDR3: TGTGCCAGCAGTTACTCGTTAAAGGAAGTTAGCAATCAGCCCCAGCATTTT. This codes for CASSYSLKEVSNQPQHF.

The chain employs TRBV10-3 and TRBJ2-1; 7 bases are a match to TRBD2. J was trimmed by 2 bases and V by 0 bases; bases with no gene match: 4. Per the germline V gene, CDR1 is ENHRY and CDR2 is SYGVKD. This CDR3 comprises 16 residues. The CDR3 DNA follows: TGTGCCATCAGTGAGTCGGGGGGAGGGGCCTACAATGAGCAGTTCTTC. The encoded protein is CAISESGGGAYNEQFF.

The chain is built from TRBV15 and TRBJ2-2, with D perhaps matching TRBD1 (5 bases). Germline V gene lookup returns CDR1 LNHNV and CDR2 YYDKDF (reference sequence). This CDR3 has 18 amino acids. V lost 0 bases to trimming and J lost 6 bases, with 20 bases between them. CDR3 region: CATSRDRRQMGGAGELFF. For the CDR3, the DNA is TGTGCCACCAGCAGAGATCGTAGACAGATGGGTGGGGCCGGGGAGCTGTTTTTT.

The chain has TRBV7-3 and TRBJ2-3, with a weak D call TRBD1 (5 bases). CDR3 length equals 15 residues. The V gene's germline CDR1 is SGHTA and CDR2 FQGTGA. Trimming shortened V by 4 bases and J by 0 bases, and 11 bases separated the two germline ends. CDR3 nucleotide sequence: TGTGCCAGCAGCTCCCCCCAGGGTAGCACAGATACGCAGTATTTT. Translation: CASSSPQGSTDTQYF.

This clone is a singleton in its sample. V and J are TRBV5-1 and TRBJ2-2; tentatively, D is TRBD1 (6 bases). V was clipped by 4 bases and J by 1 base, with 11 bases between them. The CDR3 covers 15 residues. Germline V gene lookup returns CDR1 SGHRS and CDR2 YFSETQ. CDR3 amino acids: CASSGTTGNTGELFF. As DNA, the CDR3 is TGCGCCAGCAGCGGAACGACAGGGAACACCGGGGAGCTGTTTTTT.